The clone carrying this T cell receptor (beta chain) was counted many times. TCRdb called the 5' RACE reads again in MiXCR, with one record for every CDR3 protein. The sample holds around 250,000 distinct CDR3 sequences, roughly 7% seen once. Germline V CDR1 and CDR2: SGHRS, YFSETQ. The CDR3 is 14 amino acids. V trimming: 4 bases; J trimming: 4 bases; junction bases outside the gene matches: 3. The sample is drawn from a study of identical twins. A further study also used this sample, focusing on yellow fever vaccine responses in identical twins.

Sample: memory (CD45RO+) T cells sorted from blood. V gene TRBV5-1 combines with J gene TRBJ2-2, with 8 bases identical to TRBD1. This clonotype was obtained from a woman between 18 and 29 years old in good health. CDR3 coding DNA: TGCGCCAGCAGCCCTCAGGGGGCCACCGGGGAGCTGTTTTTT. Its protein is CASSPQGATGELFF.